The sample holds a few counts of the clone carrying this T cell receptor beta chain. Its specificity is unknown. Germline V gene lookup returns CDR1 SGHTA and CDR2 FQGNSA. The CDR3 extends over 14 amino acids. Germline trimming cut 1 base from V and 6 bases from J; bases unmatched to any gene: 3. Production of TCR cDNA was by 5'RACE template switching, which also added a universal primer site and UMIs. Each CDR3 protein is one row after TCRdb ran MiXCR on the 5' RACE reads. The sample has around 300,000 distinct CDR3 sequences, around 4.5% seen once. This record comes from a study of T cells after yellow fever vaccination. Study results and limitations: The study re-detected most primary-vaccination clones after the booster (about 96% CD4, approximately 87% CD8). A small share of clonotypes appeared in both CD4 and CD8 compartments. Weaker overall was a secondary response that nonetheless peaked faster, on day 5 versus 15.

The receptor was derived from a man between 18 and 29 years old who received the YFV17D yellow fever vaccine. The rearrangement uses TRBV7-2 and TRBJ1-5, with TRBD1 matching over 7 bases. This specimen was PBMCs, taken 15 days after the yellow fever booster vaccination. The CDR3 here is CASSLVQGGQPQHF. In DNA, the CDR3 is TGTGCCAGCAGCTTAGTTCAGGGGGGTCAGCCCCAGCATTTT.